This T cell receptor beta chain was identified during a study of vaccination and CD4 T cells after COVID-19. Study summary: The convalescent population consisted of six males and four females, two of whom were of Hispanic ethnicity.

Regarding this clonotype: Its cognate antigen is unknown.

V was clipped by 5 bases and J by 0 bases, with 11 bases between them. This CDR3 comprises 15 residues. The germline gives CDR1 SGHTA, CDR2 FQGTGA. This sample's treatment: roughly 10-day PBMC culture with coronavirus spike peptide pools or control peptides (ViraFEST assay). Negative selection was the method that isolated CD4+ T cells after more than eight days of culture. Cultured CD4+ T-cell DNA underwent Oncomine TCR Beta short-read sequencing. TCRdb processed the PCR reads anew with MiXCR; each CDR3 protein has one entry. The top ten clones hold more than 20% of a sample with 5,000 to 8,000 distinct CDR3 sequences, about 17% of them seen once. Regarding the study as a whole: Among reactive clones from convalescent patients, a median roughly 90% appeared only post-vaccination. SARS-CoV-2-reactive clonotypes rose nonsignificantly, with the median going from 21 to 38.

V and J are TRBV7-3 and TRBJ1-3, with D unresolved. This clonotype was obtained from a human donor who had recovered from COVID-19. The sequencing sample was made of CD4+ T cells from blood, cultured in vitro. Written as DNA, the CDR3 is TGTGCCAGCAGCCCCGTGGCAGGCTCTGGAAACACCATATATTTT. Translating it yields CASSPVAGSGNTIYF.